These T cell receptor beta chains were read from a single sample in a study of glioma-infiltrating T cells after dendritic cell vaccination. Measured with immunoSEQ multiplex PCR; TCRdb has only the in-frame clones, and not every one. Altogether roughly 87,000 clones are present, around 86% being singletons, with the ten largest covering 6% to 8.5%. The sequences come from blood, collected after dendritic cell vaccination. The receptors were sampled from a human donor with glioblastoma. Each CDR3 is given with its conserved first and last residue. A D gene is named only where the DNA matches it firmly. Size is omitted from some rows. Given values are once, few, many or a class for expanded clones.

TGTGCCAGCAGTGGAGAAGGGGCGCCTATCTATGGCTACACCTTC,CASSGEGAPIYGYTF,TRBV27,.,TRBJ1-2,.
TGTGCCAGCAGTGAATCGGGGGAGACCGGGGAGCTGTTTTTT,CASSESGETGELFF,TRBV2,.,TRBJ2-2,.
TGTGCCAGCAGCCCCACCCGGACTAGCGGGGGACACCAAGAGACCCAGTACTTC,CASSPTRTSGGHQETQYF,TRBV9,TRBD2,TRBJ2-5,.
TGTGCCAGCAGTCTCTATCGGGTGGGAGCTTTCTTT,CASSLYRVGAFF,TRBV28,.,TRBJ1-1,.
TGTGCTAGTGCCCTTTCCCGGGACTTCTATGGCTACACCTTC,CASALSRDFYGYTF,TRBV12-5,.,TRBJ1-2,.
TGTGCCACGACCAGCGGAGAGGCAACTAATGAAAAACTGTTTTTT,CATTSGEATNEKLFF,TRBV6-5,.,TRBJ1-4,.
TGTGCCAGCAGTGCCACAGCTAACTATGGCTACACCTTC,CASSATANYGYTF,TRBV6-5,.,TRBJ1-2,.
TGTGCCAGCAGGCAGGGAGGCGAGCAGTACTTC,CASRQGGEQYF,TRBV2,.,TRBJ2-7,.
TGCGCCAGCAGCTCCATGACAGCCGCCTCCGGCGGCTACACCTTC,CASSSMTAASGGYTF,TRBV5-1,.,TRBJ1-2,.
TGTGCCAGCAGCGACTCGCCGGACAGCGATGCCGAGCAGTACTTC,CASSDSPDSDAEQYF,TRBV11-3,.,TRBJ2-7,.
TGTGCCAGCAGTGAAATTGAACAGGGAGAGGGGGTCTCCTACGAGCAGTACTTC,CASSEIEQGEGVSYEQYF,TRBV6-1,.,TRBJ2-7,.
TGTGCCAGCACCCGAAGGACAGGAAAAATAGCTTTCTTT,CASTRRTGKIAFF,TRBV6-5,TRBD1,TRBJ1-1,.
TGTGCCAGCAGCCAAGATTGGTCTTTCGGTAGCGGGGATTTTTTCGAGACCCAGTACTTC,CASSQDWSFGSGDFFETQYF,TRBV4-2,TRBD2,TRBJ2-5,.
TGTGCCAGCAGCCCGCTTCTCAGTGGGCAGTACTTC,CASSPLLSGQYF,TRBV21-1,.,TRBJ2-7,.
TGCGCCAGCAGACCTAATACAGGGTCGGGCGAAAAACTGTTTTTT,CASRPNTGSGEKLFF,TRBV5-1,.,TRBJ1-4,.
TGCGCCAGCAGCCAACTCGCGTCAGGGGTTGAGAGCTACACCTTC,CASSQLASGVESYTF,TRBV4-3,.,TRBJ1-2,.
TGTGCCAGCACCATGACAGGGGGCGAGTCTAGTTATGGCTACACCTTC,CASTMTGGESSYGYTF,TRBV5-6,TRBD1,TRBJ1-2,once
TGTGCCAGCAGTGAGGTTCAGAGCAATCAGCCCCAGCATTTT,CASSEVQSNQPQHF,TRBV2,.,TRBJ1-5,.
TGCAGCGTTGAAGAGGCCAGGGAGGGGGGTGAAAAACTGTTTTTT,CSVEEAREGGEKLFF,TRBV29-1,.,TRBJ1-4,.
TGTGCCAGCAGGATAACTGAAACTACAGGGCCGCAGTACTTC,CASRITETTGPQYF,TRBV6-5,.,TRBJ2-5,.
TGTGCCAGCAGTTTCCAGAGCCCCGGGACAGGGGCGGAGGGGCAGTACTTC,CASSFQSPGTGAEGQYF,TRBV27,TRBD1,TRBJ2-7,.
TGCAGCGTTGCAGAACCCCCCGCAGGGGGCCTTTCCTACGAGCAGTACTTC,CSVAEPPAGGLSYEQYF,TRBV29-1,TRBD1,TRBJ2-7,.
TGTGCCAGCAGCGGGGGGACAGGGGCGACCCAAGAGACCCAGTACTTC,CASSGGTGATQETQYF,TRBV5-6,TRBD1,TRBJ2-5,.
TGCGCCAGCAGCCAAGATCCCGGGGGGGGAAATGAGCAGTTCTTC,CASSQDPGGGNEQFF,TRBV4-3,TRBD2,TRBJ2-1,.
TGCGCCAGCAGCTTGGACAGTACCAATCAGCCCCAGCATTTT,CASSLDSTNQPQHF,TRBV5-1,.,TRBJ1-5,few
TGCGCCAGCAGCCAAGATTTGTCAGGGAACACTGAAGCTTTCTTT,CASSQDLSGNTEAFF,TRBV4-3,.,TRBJ1-1,.
TGTGCCAGCTCGGGGAACACCATATATTTT,CASSGNTIYF,TRBV9,.,TRBJ1-3,.
TGCGCCAGCAGCTTGGAGGCAGGGTCGATCACCGGGGAGCTGTTTTTT,CASSLEAGSITGELFF,TRBV5-1,.,TRBJ2-2,.